This T cell receptor (beta chain) was retrieved from a study of cytotoxic CD8 clonotypes in ibrutinib-treated CLL. Worth noting for this clone: Its antigen remains unknown.

Trimming took 6 bases from V and 1 from J, leaving 13 bases between them. The CDR3 covers 15 residues. Germline CDR1 reads SNHLY; CDR2 reads FYNNEI. Sequencing was performed with immunoSEQ multiplex PCR; in TCRdb, only in-frame clones are kept and a portion is missing. The table shows around 200,000 clones, with roughly 79% occurring only once. Overall study results and limits: Rising at ibrutinib response, clonality subsequently fell back toward baseline at progression.

This sequence joins TRBV2 and TRBJ1-3; D may be TRBD1 (5 bases). This receptor was taken from a human donor with chronic lymphocytic leukemia. The sample was PBMCs, taken after 12 months of ibrutinib treatment. The DNA of the CDR3 is TGTGCCAGCAGGCCAACGGGGGGTTCTGGAAACACCATATATTTT. It specifies CASRPTGGSGNTIYF.